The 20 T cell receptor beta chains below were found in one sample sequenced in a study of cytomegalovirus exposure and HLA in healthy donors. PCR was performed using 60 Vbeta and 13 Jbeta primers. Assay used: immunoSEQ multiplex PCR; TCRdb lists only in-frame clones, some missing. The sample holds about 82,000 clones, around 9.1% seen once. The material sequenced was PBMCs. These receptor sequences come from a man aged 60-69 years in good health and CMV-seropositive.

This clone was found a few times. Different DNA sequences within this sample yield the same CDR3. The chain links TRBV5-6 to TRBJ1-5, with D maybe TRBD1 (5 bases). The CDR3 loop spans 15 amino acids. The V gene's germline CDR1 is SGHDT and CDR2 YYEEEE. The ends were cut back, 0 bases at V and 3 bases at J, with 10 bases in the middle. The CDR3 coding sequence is TGTGCCAGCAGCTTGGGGCAGGGTCTCAATCAGCCCCAGCATTTT. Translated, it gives CASSLGQGLNQPQHF.

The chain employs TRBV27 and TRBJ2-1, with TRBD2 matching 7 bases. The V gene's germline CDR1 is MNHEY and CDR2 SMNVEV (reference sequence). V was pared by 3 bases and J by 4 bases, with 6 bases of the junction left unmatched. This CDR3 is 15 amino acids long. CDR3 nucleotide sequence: TGTGCCAGCAGTTTCCCCGGACTAGAATACAATGAGCAGTTCTTC. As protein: CASSFPGLEYNEQFF.

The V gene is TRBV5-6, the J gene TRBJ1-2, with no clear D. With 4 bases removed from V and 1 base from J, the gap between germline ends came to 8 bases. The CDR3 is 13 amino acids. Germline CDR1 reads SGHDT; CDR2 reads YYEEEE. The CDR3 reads CASSPQDNYGYTF. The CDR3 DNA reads TGTGCCAGCAGCCCCCAGGATAACTATGGCTACACCTTC.

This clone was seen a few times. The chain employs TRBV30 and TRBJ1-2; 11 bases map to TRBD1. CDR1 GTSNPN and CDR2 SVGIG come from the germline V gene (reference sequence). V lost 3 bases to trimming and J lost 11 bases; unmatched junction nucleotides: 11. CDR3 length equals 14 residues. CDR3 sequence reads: CAWRAGQGAREYTF. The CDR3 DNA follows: TGTGCCTGGAGAGCAGGACAGGGGGCAAGGGAGTACACCTTC.

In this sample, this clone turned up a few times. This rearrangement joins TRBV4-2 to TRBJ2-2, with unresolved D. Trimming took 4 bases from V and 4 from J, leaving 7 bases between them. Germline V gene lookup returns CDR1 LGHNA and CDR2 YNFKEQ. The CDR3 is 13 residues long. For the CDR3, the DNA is TGTGCCAGCAGCCCCGAGTCCACCGGGGAGCTGTTTTTT. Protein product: CASSPESTGELFF.

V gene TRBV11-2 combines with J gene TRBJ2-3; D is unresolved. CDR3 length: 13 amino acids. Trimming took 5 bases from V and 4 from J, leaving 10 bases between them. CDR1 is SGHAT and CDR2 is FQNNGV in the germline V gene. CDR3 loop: CASSILSSDTQYF. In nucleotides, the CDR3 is TGTGCCAGCAGCATCCTTTCCTCAGATACGCAGTATTTT.

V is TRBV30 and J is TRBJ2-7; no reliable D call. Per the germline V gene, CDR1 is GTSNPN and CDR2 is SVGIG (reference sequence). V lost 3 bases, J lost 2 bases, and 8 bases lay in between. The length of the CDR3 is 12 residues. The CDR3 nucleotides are TGTGCCTGGAGCAGTTCGACCTACGAGCAGTACTTC. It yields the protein CAWSSSTYEQYF.

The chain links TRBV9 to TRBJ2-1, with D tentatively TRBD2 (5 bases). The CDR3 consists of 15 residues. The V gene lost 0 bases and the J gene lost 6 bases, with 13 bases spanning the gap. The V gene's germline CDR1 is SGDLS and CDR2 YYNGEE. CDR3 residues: CASSVATDSSNEQFF. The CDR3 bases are TGTGCCAGCAGCGTAGCTACGGACTCCAGCAATGAGCAGTTCTTC.

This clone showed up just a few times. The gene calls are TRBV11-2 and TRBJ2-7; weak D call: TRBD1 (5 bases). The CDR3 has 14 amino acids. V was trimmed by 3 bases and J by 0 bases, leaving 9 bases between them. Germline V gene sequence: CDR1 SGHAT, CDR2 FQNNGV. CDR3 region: CASSFSTDSYEQYV. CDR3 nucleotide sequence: TGTGCCAGCAGCTTCTCGACAGACTCCTACGAGCAGTACGTC.

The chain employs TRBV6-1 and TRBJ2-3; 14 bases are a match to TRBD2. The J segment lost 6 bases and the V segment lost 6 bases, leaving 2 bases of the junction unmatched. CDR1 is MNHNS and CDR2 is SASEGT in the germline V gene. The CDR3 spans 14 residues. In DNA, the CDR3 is TGTGCCAGCAGGACTAGCGGGGGGGCTGATACGCAGTATTTT. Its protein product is CASRTSGGADTQYF.

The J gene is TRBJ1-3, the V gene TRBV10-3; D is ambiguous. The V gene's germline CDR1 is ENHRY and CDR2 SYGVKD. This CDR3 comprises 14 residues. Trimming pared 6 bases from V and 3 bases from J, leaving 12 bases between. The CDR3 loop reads CAISQRAIGNTIYF. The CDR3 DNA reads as TGTGCCATCAGCCAGAGGGCGATTGGAAACACCATATATTTT.

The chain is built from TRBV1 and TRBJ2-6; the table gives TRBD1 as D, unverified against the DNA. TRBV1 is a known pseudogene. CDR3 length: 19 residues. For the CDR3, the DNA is TGCACCAGCAGCCAAGGTCTTCCAACAGCTCCCTCTGGGGCCAACGTCCTGACTTTC. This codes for CTSSQGLPTAPSGANVLTF.

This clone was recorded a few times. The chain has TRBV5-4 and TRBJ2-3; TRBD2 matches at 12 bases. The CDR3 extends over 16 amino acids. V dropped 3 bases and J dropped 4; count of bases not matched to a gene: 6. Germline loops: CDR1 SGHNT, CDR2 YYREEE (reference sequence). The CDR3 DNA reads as TGTGCCAGCAGCTCCCTAGCGGGGGGGAACTCAGATACGCAGTATTTT. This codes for CASSSLAGGNSDTQYF. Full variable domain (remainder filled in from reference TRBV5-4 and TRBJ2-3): ETGVTQSPTHLIKTRGQQVTLRCSSQSGHNTVSWYQQALGQGPQFIFQYYREEENGRGNFPPRFSGLQFPNYSSELNVNALELDDSALYLCASSSLAGGNSDTQYFGPGTRLTVL.

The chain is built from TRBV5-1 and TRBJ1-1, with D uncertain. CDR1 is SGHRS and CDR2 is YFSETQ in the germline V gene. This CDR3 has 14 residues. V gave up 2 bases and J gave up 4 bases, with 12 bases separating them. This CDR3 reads CASSFRESLTEAFF. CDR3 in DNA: TGCGCCAGCAGCTTTCGGGAAAGCCTCACTGAAGCTTTCTTT.

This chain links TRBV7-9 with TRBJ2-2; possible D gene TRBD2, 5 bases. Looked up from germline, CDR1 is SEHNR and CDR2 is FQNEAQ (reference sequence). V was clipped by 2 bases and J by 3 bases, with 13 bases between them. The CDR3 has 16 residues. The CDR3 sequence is CASSLRPIGDTGELFF. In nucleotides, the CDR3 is TGTGCCAGCAGCTTACGGCCAATCGGGGACACCGGGGAGCTGTTTTTT.

CDR3 in amino acids: CASSSTSGNQPQHF. Written as DNA, the CDR3 is TGCGCCAGCAGCTCAACTTCCGGCAATCAGCCCCAGCATTTT. The chain uses TRBV5-1 and TRBJ1-5; D ambiguous. The CDR3 consists of 14 residues. Germline V lookup: CDR1 SGHRS, CDR2 YFSETQ. V shed 3 bases and J shed 2 bases, with 9 bases lying between them.

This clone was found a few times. CDR3 loop: CASSLTGGSYNEQFF. CDR3 coding DNA: TGTGCCAGCAGTTTAACGGGTGGTTCCTACAATGAGCAGTTCTTC. This chain joins TRBV28 and TRBJ2-1, with D uncertain. CDR1 and CDR2 from the germline V gene are MDHEN and SYDVKM. This CDR3 comprises 15 residues. Trimming took off 2 bases at V and 1 base at J, with 9 bases between the two ends.

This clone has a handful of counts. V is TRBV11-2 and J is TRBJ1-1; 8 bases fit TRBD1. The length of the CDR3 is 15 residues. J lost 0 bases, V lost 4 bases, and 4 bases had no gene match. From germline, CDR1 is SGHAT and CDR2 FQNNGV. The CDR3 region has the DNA TGTGCCAGCAGCTCTCCAGGGGGCTTGAACACTGAAGCTTTCTTT. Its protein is CASSSPGGLNTEAFF.

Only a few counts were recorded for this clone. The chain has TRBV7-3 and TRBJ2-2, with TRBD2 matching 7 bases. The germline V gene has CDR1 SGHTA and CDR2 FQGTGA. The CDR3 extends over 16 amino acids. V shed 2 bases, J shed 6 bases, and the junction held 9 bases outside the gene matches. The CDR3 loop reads CASSLGGGSAAGELFF. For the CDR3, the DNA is TGTGCCAGCAGCTTAGGCGGCGGGAGTGCGGCCGGGGAGCTGTTTTTT.

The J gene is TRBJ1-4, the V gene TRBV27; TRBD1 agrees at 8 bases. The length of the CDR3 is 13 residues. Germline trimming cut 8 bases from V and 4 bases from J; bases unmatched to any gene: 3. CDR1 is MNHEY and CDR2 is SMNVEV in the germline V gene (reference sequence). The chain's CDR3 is CASGDRFNEKLFF. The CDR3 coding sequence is TGTGCCAGCGGGGACAGGTTTAATGAAAAACTGTTTTTT.